This T cell receptor beta chain was retrieved from a study of blood T cell repertoires in COVID-19. This CDR3 is 16 amino acids long. The V end was cut by 1 base, the J end by 1 base, with 12 bases between. Germline V gene data show CDR1 as SEHNR and CDR2 as FQNEAQ (reference sequence). Source study methods: Reference gene primers were amplified, and this amplification served to estimate nucleated cell counts. Here immunoSEQ multiplex PCR was the method, and the copy in TCRdb shows in-frame clones only, minus some. The V and J calls and clone size were taken over from that table, and D and trimming were inferred from the DNA. The sample holds about 120,000 clones; more than 85% are singletons and the top ten take under 20%.

The TCR comes from a human donor with acute or convalescent COVID-19. The donor label of this sample is uncertain. Sequencing was performed on peripheral blood. The V call is TRBV7-9, the J call TRBJ2-3, with TRBD1 as a possible D gene (6 bases). The CDR3 loop reads CASSLVQGRGTDTQYF. In nucleotides, the CDR3 is TGTGCCAGCAGCTTAGTACAGGGAAGGGGCACAGATACGCAGTATTTT.